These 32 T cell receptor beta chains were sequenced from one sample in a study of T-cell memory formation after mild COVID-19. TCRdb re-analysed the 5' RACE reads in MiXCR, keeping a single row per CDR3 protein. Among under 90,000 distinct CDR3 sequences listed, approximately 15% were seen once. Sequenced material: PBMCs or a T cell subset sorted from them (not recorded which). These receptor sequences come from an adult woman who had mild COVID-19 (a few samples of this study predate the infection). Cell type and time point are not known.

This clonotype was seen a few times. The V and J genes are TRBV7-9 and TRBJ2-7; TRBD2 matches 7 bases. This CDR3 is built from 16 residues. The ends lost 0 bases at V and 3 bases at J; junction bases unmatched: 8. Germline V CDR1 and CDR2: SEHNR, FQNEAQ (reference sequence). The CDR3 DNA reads TGTGCCAGCAGCTTAGCGCGGGGGTATTCCGACTACGAGCAGTACTTC. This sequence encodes CASSLARGYSDYEQYF.

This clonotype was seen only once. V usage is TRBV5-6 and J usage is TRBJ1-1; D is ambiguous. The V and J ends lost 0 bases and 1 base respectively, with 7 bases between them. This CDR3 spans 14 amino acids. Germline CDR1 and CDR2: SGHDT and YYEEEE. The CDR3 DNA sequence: TGTGCCAGCAGCTTGGCAGGACCGAACACTGAAGCTTTCTTT. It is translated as CASSLAGPNTEAFF.

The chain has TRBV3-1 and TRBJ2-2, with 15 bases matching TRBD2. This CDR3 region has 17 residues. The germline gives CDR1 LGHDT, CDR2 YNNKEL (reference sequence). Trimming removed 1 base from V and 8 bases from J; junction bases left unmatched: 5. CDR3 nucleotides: TGTGCCAGCAGCCAAGTCGGACTAGCGGGAGGGCAAGGGGAGCTGTTTTTT. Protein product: CASSQVGLAGGQGELFF.

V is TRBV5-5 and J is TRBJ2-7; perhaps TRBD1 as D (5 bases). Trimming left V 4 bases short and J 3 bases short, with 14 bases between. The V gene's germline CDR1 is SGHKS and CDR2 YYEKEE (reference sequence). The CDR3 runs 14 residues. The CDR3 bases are TGTGCCAGCAGCGACGAGGTGCAGGGCTACGAGCAGTACTTC. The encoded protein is CASSDEVQGYEQYF.

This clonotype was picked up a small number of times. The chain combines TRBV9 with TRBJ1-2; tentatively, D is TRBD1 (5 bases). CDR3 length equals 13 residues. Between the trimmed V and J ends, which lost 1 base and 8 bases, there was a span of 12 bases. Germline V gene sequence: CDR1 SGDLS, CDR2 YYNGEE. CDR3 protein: CASSVQGSYGYTF. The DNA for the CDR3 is TGTGCCAGCAGCGTACAGGGATCCTACGGCTACACCTTC.

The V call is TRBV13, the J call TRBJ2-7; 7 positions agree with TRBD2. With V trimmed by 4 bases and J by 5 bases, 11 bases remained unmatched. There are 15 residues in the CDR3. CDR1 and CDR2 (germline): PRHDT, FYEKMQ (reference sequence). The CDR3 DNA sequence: TGTGCCAGCAGCTCCACCAGGCGGGGGATGAACGAGCAGTACTTC. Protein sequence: CASSSTRRGMNEQYF.

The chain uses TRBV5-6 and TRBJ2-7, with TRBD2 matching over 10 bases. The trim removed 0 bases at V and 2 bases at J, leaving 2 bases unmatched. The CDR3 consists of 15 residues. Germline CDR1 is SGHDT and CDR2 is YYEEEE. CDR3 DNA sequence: TGTGCCAGCAGCTTGGGAGCGGGAGGGCCCTACGAGCAGTACTTC. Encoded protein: CASSLGAGGPYEQYF.

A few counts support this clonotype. The CDR3 bases are TGCAGTGCTAGAGATAACCCCGGACTAGCGGGAGAAGATACGCAGTATTTT. This translates into CSARDNPGLAGEDTQYF. The chain links TRBV20-1 to TRBJ2-3, with 13 bases aligning to TRBD2. With 0 bases clipped from V and 5 bases from J, the junction kept 8 bases outside the gene matches. The length of the CDR3 is 17 residues. Germline V gives CDR1 DFQATT, CDR2 SNEGSKA (reference sequence).

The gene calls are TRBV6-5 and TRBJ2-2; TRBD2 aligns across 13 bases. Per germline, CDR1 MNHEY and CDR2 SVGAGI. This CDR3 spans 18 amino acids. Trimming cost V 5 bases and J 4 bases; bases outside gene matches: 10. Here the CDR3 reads CASSQGLAGEIGTGELFF. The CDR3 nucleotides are TGTGCCAGCAGTCAAGGACTAGCGGGAGAAATTGGCACCGGGGAGCTGTTTTTT.

The CDR3 DNA reads as TGCAGTGCTAGAAGAAAACCGGGACTAGAGTACCAAGAGACCCAGTACTTC. Translating it yields CSARRKPGLEYQETQYF. This chain uses TRBV20-1 with TRBJ2-5; TRBD2 matches at 8 bases. Germline loops: CDR1 DFQATT, CDR2 SNEGSKA (reference sequence). CDR3 length equals 17 residues. J was trimmed by 0 bases and V by 2 bases; bases with no gene match: 11.

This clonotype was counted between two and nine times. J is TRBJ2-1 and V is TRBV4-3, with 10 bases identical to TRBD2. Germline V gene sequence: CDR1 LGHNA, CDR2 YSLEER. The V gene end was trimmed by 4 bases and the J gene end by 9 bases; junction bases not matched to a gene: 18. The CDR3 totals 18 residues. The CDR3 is CASSPLAGEVPGGGEQFF. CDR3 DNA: TGCGCCAGCAGCCCCCTAGCGGGAGAGGTCCCCGGGGGAGGTGAGCAGTTCTTC.

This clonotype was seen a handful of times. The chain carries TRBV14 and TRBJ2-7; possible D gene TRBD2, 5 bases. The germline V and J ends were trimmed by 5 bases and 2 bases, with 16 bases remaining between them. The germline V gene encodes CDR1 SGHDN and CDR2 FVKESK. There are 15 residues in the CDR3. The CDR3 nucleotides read TGTGCCAGCAGCTCCCGAGGGAGAGCCACCTACGAGCAGTACTTC. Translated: CASSSRGRATYEQYF. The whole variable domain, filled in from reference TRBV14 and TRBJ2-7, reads EAGVTQFPSHSVIEKGQTVTLRCDPISGHDNLYWYRRVMGKEIKFLLHFVKESKQDESGMPNNRFLAERTGGTYSTLKVQPAELEDSGVYFCASSSRGRATYEQYFGPGTRLTVT.

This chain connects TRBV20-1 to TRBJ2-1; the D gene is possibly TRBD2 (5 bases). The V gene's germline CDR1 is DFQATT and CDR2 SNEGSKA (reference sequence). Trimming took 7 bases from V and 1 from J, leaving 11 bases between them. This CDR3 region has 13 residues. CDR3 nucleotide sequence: TGCAGTGTGCAGTGGGAGTCCTACAATGAGCAGTTCTTC. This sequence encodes CSVQWESYNEQFF.

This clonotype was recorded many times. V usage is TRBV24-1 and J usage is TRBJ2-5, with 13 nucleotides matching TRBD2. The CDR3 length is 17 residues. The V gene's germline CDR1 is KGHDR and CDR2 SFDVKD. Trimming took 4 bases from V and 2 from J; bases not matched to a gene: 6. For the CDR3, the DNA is TGTGCCACCAGTGAGGGGGGGACTAGCGGGATACAAGAGACCCAGTACTTC. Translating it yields CATSEGGTSGIQETQYF.

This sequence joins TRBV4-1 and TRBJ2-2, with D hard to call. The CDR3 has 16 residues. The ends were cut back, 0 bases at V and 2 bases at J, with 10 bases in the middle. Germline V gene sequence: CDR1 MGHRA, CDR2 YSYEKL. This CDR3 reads CASSQDVLANTGELFF. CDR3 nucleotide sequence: TGCGCCAGCAGCCAAGATGTCCTGGCCAACACCGGGGAGCTGTTTTTT.

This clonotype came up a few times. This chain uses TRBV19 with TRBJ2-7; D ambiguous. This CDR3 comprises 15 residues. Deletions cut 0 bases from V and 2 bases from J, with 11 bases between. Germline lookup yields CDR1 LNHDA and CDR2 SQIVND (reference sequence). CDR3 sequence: CASSIEDGLTYEQYF. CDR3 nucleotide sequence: TGTGCCAGTAGTATAGAGGACGGGCTTACCTACGAGCAGTACTTC. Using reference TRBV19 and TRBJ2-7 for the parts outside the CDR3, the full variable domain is DGGITQSPKYLFRKEGQNVTLSCEQNLNHDAMYWYRQDPGQGLRLIYYSQIVNDFQKGDIAEGYSVSREKKESFPLTVTSAQKNPTAFYLCASSIEDGLTYEQYFGPGTRLTVT.

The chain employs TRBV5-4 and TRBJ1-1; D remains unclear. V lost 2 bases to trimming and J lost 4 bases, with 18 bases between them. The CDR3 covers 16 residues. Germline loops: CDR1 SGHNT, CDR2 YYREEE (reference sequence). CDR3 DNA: TGTGCCAGCAGCTTTTCGCCAGTCCCCCTATTCACTGAAGCTTTCTTT. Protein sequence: CASSFSPVPLFTEAFF.

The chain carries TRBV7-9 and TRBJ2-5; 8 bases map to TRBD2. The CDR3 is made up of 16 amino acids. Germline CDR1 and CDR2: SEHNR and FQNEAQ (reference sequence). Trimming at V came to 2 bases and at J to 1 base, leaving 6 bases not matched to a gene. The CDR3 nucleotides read TGTGCCAGCAGCTTACAACCGGGAGGGCCCCAAGAGACCCAGTACTTC. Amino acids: CASSLQPGGPQETQYF. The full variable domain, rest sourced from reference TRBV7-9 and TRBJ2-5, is DTGVSQNPRHKITKRGQNVTFRCDPISEHNRLYWYRQTLGQGPEFLTYFQNEAQLEKSRLLSDRFSAERPKGSFSTLEIQRTEQGDSAMYLCASSLQPGGPQETQYFGPGTRLLVL.

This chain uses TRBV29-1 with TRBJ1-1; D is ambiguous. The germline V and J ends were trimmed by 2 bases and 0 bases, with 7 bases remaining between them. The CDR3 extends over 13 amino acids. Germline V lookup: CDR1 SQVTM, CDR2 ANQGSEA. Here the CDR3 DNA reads TGCAGCGTTGAAACGGAGTTGAACACTGAAGCTTTCTTT. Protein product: CSVETELNTEAFF.

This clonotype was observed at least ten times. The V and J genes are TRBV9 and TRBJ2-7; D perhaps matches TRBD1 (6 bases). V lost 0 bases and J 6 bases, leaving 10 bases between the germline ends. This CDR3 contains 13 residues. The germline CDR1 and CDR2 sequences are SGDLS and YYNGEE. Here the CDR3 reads CASSVDPGAEQYF. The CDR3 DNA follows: TGTGCCAGCAGCGTAGATCCAGGGGCCGAGCAGTACTTC.

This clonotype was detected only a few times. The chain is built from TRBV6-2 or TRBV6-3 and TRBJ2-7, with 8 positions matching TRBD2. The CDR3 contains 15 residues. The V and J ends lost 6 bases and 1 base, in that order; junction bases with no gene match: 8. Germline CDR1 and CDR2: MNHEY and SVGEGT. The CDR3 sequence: CASSQTSGQSYEQYF. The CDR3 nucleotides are TGTGCCAGCAGCCAAACTAGCGGCCAGTCCTACGAGCAGTACTTC.

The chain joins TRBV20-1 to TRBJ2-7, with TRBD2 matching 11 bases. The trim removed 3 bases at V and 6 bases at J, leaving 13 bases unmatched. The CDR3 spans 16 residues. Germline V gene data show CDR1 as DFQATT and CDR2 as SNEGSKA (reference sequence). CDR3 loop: CSARASGGSWFLEQYF. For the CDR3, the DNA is TGCAGTGCTAGGGCTAGCGGGGGGTCATGGTTCCTCGAGCAGTACTTC.

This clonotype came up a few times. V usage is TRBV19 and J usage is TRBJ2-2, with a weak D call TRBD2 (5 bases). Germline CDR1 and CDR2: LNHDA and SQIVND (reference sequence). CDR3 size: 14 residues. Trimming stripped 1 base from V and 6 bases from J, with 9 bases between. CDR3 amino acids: CASSIVEVAGELFF. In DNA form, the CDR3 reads TGTGCCAGTAGTATAGTGGAGGTAGCCGGGGAGCTGTTTTTT.

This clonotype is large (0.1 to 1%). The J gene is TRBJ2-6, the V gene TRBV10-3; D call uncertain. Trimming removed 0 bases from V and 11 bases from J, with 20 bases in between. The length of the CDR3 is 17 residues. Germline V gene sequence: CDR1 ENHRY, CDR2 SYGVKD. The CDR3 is CAISESKSPGPSDVLTF. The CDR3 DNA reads TGTGCCATCAGTGAGTCGAAGTCGCCAGGCCCCTCGGACGTCCTGACTTTC.

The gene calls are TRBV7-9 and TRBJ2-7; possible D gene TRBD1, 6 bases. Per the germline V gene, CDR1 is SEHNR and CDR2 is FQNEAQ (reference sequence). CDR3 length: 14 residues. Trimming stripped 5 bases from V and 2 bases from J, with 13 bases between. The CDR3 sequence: CASSPRQDPYEQYF. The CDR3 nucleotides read TGTGCCAGCAGCCCCCGACAGGACCCCTACGAGCAGTACTTC.

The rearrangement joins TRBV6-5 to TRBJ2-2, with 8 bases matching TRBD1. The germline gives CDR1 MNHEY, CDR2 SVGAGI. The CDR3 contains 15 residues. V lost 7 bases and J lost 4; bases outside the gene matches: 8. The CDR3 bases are TGTGCCAGCACCCTAAGACAGGGGACCACCGGGGAGCTGTTTTTT. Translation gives CASTLRQGTTGELFF.

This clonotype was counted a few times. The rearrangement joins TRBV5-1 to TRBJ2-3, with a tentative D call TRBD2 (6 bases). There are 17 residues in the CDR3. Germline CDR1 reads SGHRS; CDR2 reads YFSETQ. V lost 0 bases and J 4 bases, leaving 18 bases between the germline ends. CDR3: CASSLAVASAFSDTQYF. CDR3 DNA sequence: TGCGCCAGCAGCTTGGCTGTGGCTAGCGCATTTTCAGATACGCAGTATTTT. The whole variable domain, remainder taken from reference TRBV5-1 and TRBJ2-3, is KAGVTQTPRYLIKTRGQQVTLSCSPISGHRSVSWYQQTPGQGLQFLFEYFSETQRNKGNFPGRFSGRQFSNSRSEMNVSTLELGDSALYLCASSLAVASAFSDTQYFGPGTRLTVL.

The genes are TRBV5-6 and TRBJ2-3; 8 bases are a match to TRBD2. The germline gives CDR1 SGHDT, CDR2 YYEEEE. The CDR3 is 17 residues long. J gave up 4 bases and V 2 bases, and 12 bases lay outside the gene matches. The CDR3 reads CASSFGARGGQADTQYF. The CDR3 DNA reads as TGTGCCAGCAGCTTCGGGGCTCGGGGGGGCCAGGCAGATACGCAGTATTTT.

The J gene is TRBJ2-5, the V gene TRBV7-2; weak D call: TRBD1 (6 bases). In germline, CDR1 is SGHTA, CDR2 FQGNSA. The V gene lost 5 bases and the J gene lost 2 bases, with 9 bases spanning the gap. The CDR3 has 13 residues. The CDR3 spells CASSQGSQETQYF. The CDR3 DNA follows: TGTGCCAGCAGCCAGGGGAGTCAAGAGACCCAGTACTTC. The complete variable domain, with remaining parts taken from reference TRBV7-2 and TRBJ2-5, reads GAGVSQSPSNKVTEKGKDVELRCDPISGHTALYWYRQSLGQGLEFLIYFQGNSAPDKSGLPSDRFSAERTGGSVSTLTIQRTQQEDSAVYLCASSQGSQETQYFGPGTRLLVL.

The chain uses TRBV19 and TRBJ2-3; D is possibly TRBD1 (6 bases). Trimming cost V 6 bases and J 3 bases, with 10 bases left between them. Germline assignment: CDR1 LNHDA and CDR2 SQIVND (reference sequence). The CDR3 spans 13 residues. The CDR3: CASRNRETDTQYF. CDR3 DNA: TGTGCCAGTAGGAACAGGGAGACAGATACGCAGTATTTT.

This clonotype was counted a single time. The CDR3 DNA reads as TGTGCCACCAGCAGAGATACAGACGGAGGATATTCACCCCTCCACTTT. This encodes CATSRDTDGGYSPLHF. V is TRBV15 and J is TRBJ1-6; D unresolved. In germline, CDR1 is LNHNV, CDR2 YYDKDF (reference sequence). This CDR3 has 16 amino acids. V was clipped by 0 bases and J by 8 bases, with 14 bases between them.

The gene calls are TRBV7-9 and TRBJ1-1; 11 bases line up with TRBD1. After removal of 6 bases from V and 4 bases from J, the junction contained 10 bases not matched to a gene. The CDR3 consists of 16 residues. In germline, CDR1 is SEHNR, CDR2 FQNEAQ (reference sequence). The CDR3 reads CASRHPDRGLVTEAFF. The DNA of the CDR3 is TGTGCCAGCAGGCACCCGGACAGGGGGCTAGTCACTGAAGCTTTCTTT.